The entry below describes one TCR beta chain. No antigen is known for it. This CDR3 spans 12 amino acids. V was clipped by 0 bases and J by 10 bases, with 10 bases between them. The V gene's germline CDR1 is DFQATT and CDR2 SNEGSKA (reference sequence). TCRdb re-analysed the RT-PCR reads in MiXCR, keeping a single row per CDR3 protein. Of more than 200,000 distinct CDR3 sequences listed, 9% to 15% are singletons. This specimen comes from a study of response to subunit inactivated influenza vaccine. Overall study results and limits: Authors suggested each seasonal influenza vaccination recruits few new T cells.

The source is a man aged 50-59 years who received an inactivated influenza vaccine. The starting material was non-naive T cells sorted from PBMCs, obtained about 14 days before vaccination. The V call is TRBV20-1, the J call TRBJ2-1; D uncertain. CDR3 nucleotide sequence: TGCAGTGCTAGAGACCTGGCGGCGGAGCAGTTCTTC. Residues: CSARDLAAEQFF.